This passage covers 20 T cell receptor beta chains from one sample sequenced in a study of CD8 T cells in Susac syndrome. Random-hexamer reverse transcription was applied to roughly 0.45 to 1 ug RNA. TCRdb reanalysed the immunoSEQ multiplex PCR reads using MiXCR and keeps one entry per CDR3 protein. The repertoire holds under 200,000 distinct CDR3 sequences, with roughly 90% as singletons. The specimen was CD4+ T cells from PBMCs. These receptors all come from a human donor with Susac syndrome.

The chain combines TRBV18 with TRBJ1-6; D is ambiguous. Trimming pared 4 bases from V and 9 bases from J, leaving 16 bases between. In germline, CDR1 is KGHSH, CDR2 LQKENI. The CDR3 totals 15 residues. The CDR3 bases are TGTGCCAGCTCACAACTCTGGCAGGAAAGTTCACCCCTCCACTTT. This encodes CASSQLWQESSPLHF.

The chain has TRBV6-1 and TRBJ2-6; D gene uncertain. Trimming removed 8 bases from V and 4 bases from J, with 6 bases in between. Per the germline V gene, CDR1 is MNHNS and CDR2 is SASEGT. The length of the CDR3 is 12 residues. The CDR3 region is CASSNGANVLTF. The CDR3 DNA follows: TGTGCCAGCTCGAACGGGGCCAACGTCCTGACTTTC.

This chain joins TRBV19 and TRBJ1-5; D perhaps matches TRBD1 (6 bases). Germline CDR1 and CDR2: LNHDA and SQIVND (reference sequence). V was cut by 3 bases and J by 2 bases, with 11 bases left in between. The CDR3 covers 15 residues. For the CDR3, the DNA is TGTGCCAGTAGTATTGACCACAGGGGCAATCAGCCCCAGCATTTT. Protein product: CASSIDHRGNQPQHF.

In its sample, this clonotype was seen once. This chain joins TRBV4-1 and TRBJ1-2; 8 positions agree with TRBD1. Trimming took 0 bases from V and 3 from J; bases not matched to a gene: 9. CDR1 is MGHRA, CDR2 YSYEKL, per germline. The CDR3 is made up of 17 amino acids. The CDR3 coding sequence is TGCGCCAGCAGCCAAGATATAACCGCAGGGGGCTACTATGGCTACACCTTC. Protein product: CASSQDITAGGYYGYTF.

V and J are TRBV18 and TRBJ1-2; D call uncertain. Germline V gene sequence: CDR1 KGHSH, CDR2 LQKENI. V was shortened by 2 bases and J by 2 bases, with 9 bases between the two germline ends. CDR3 length equals 14 residues. CDR3 DNA sequence: TGTGCCAGCTCACCAAAGGCAGGAAACTATGGCTACACCTTC. Translation gives CASSPKAGNYGYTF.

This chain links TRBV3-1 with TRBJ2-5; 9 bases are shared with TRBD2. CDR1 LGHDT and CDR2 YNNKEL come from the germline V gene (reference sequence). V shed 3 bases and J 5 bases; nucleotides not matched to a gene: 7. The CDR3 loop spans 15 amino acids. CDR3 in amino acids: CASSQNAGGFETQYF. The CDR3 region has the DNA TGTGCCAGCAGCCAGAACGCGGGGGGGTTTGAGACCCAGTACTTC.

This clonotype was observed a few times. J is TRBJ2-1 and V is TRBV9, with D perhaps TRBD1 (5 bases). CDR1 and CDR2 from the germline V gene are SGDLS and YYNGEE. The CDR3 runs to 14 residues. V shed 0 bases and J shed 6 bases, with 10 bases lying between them. CDR3 in amino acids: CASSVGQGGNEQFF. In DNA form, the CDR3 reads TGTGCCAGCAGCGTAGGCCAGGGCGGCAATGAGCAGTTCTTC. Full variable domain (remainder filled in from reference TRBV9 and TRBJ2-1): DSGVTQTPKHLITATGQRVTLRCSPRSGDLSVYWYQQSLDQGLQFLIQYYNGEERAKGNILERFSAQQFPDLHSELNLSSLELGDSALYFCASSVGQGGNEQFFGPGTRLTVL.

The chain carries TRBV18 and TRBJ2-7; 11 nucleotides line up with TRBD2. Per the germline V gene, CDR1 is KGHSH and CDR2 is LQKENI. The CDR3 totals 14 residues. Trimming cost V 3 bases and J 3 bases; bases outside gene matches: 1. CDR3 amino acids: CASSPGLAVYEQYF. The CDR3, as DNA: TGTGCCAGCTCACCGGGACTAGCGGTCTACGAGCAGTACTTC.

This chain joins TRBV4-2 and TRBJ1-5, with D tentatively TRBD1 (5 bases). Germline loops: CDR1 LGHNA, CDR2 YNFKEQ. V was trimmed by 0 bases and J by 4 bases, leaving 10 bases between them. This CDR3 has 15 amino acids. The CDR3 reads CASSQDSGLNQPQHF. The CDR3 region has the DNA TGTGCCAGCAGCCAAGATTCGGGACTTAATCAGCCCCAGCATTTT.

The chain recombines TRBV2 with TRBJ2-7; 7 bases map to TRBD1. Trimming took 6 bases from V and 2 from J; bases not matched to a gene: 13. The CDR3 is made up of 16 amino acids. Germline CDR1 is SNHLY and CDR2 is FYNNEI. The CDR3 region has the DNA TGTGCCAGCAGGGACCCCGGGACAGAGAACCCCTACGAGCAGTACTTC. The encoded protein is CASRDPGTENPYEQYF. Filled out from reference TRBV2 and TRBJ2-7, the complete variable domain reads EPEVTQTPSHQVTQMGQEVILRCVPISNHLYFYWYRQILGQKVEFLVSFYNNEISEKSEIFDDQFSVERPDGSNFTLKIRSTKLEDSAMYFCASRDPGTENPYEQYFGPGTRLTVT.

The chain uses TRBV5-4 and TRBJ1-2; no clear D gene. CDR3 length: 13 residues. Per germline, CDR1 SGHNT and CDR2 YYREEE (reference sequence). Trimming stripped 0 bases from V and 4 bases from J, with 7 bases between. CDR3 residues: CASSLDSRYGYTF. The CDR3 DNA reads TGTGCCAGCAGCTTGGATTCGCGCTATGGCTACACCTTC.

This rearrangement joins TRBV7-2 to TRBJ2-3; maybe TRBD2 (5 bases). The CDR3 runs to 13 residues. V was pared by 9 bases and J by 2 bases, with 12 bases between. Germline CDR1 SGHTA, CDR2 FQGNSA. The CDR3 protein is CASRLLPTDTQYF. The CDR3 coding sequence is TGTGCCAGTCGACTACTCCCCACAGATACGCAGTATTTT.

The rearrangement joins TRBV7-3 to TRBJ1-1; tentative D call: TRBD1 (5 bases). This CDR3 spans 14 amino acids. Trimming removed 2 bases from V and 3 bases from J, with 10 bases in between. Germline CDR1 SGHTA, CDR2 FQGTGA. The CDR3 loop is CASSLQGMDTEAFF. The CDR3 nucleotides read TGTGCCAGCAGCTTACAGGGAATGGACACTGAAGCTTTCTTT. Drawing the rest from reference TRBV7-3 and TRBJ1-1, the complete variable domain is GAGVSQTPSNKVTEKGKYVELRCDPISGHTALYWYRQSLGQGPEFLIYFQGTGAADDSGLPNDRFFAVRPEGSVSTLKIQRTERGDSAVYLCASSLQGMDTEAFFGQGTRLTVV.

The chain joins TRBV24-1 to TRBJ1-5; D is unresolved. CDR3 length equals 12 residues. The germline V gene has CDR1 KGHDR and CDR2 SFDVKD. The ends were cut back, 6 bases at V and 6 bases at J, with 8 bases in the middle. Here the CDR3 reads CATSRGGQPQHF. CDR3 DNA: TGTGCCACCAGTCGAGGTGGTCAGCCCCAGCATTTT.

The rearrangement links TRBV28 to TRBJ1-5; no reliable D call. The CDR3 has 12 residues. Deletions cut 7 bases from V and 7 bases from J, with 11 bases between. CDR1 and CDR2 from the germline V gene are MDHEN and SYDVKM. In nucleotides, the CDR3 is TGTGCCAGCAAGAGGGTTGGGCAGCCCCAGCATTTT. As protein: CASKRVGQPQHF.

The chain employs TRBV2 and TRBJ1-5, with D unclear. The V and J ends lost 6 bases and 4 bases respectively, with 10 bases between them. This CDR3 comprises 13 residues. Germline lookup yields CDR1 SNHLY and CDR2 FYNNEI. CDR3 nucleotides: TGTGCCAGCAGCGGAAGGTGGAATCAGCCCCAGCATTTT. Protein: CASSGRWNQPQHF.

The chain employs TRBV2 and TRBJ1-6; no firm D call. The CDR3 sequence is 15 residues long. Trimming removed 4 bases from V and 4 bases from J, with 11 bases in between. The germline V gene has CDR1 SNHLY and CDR2 FYNNEI. The CDR3 nucleotides read TGTGCCAGCAGTGTTGAGGACGTTTATAATTCACCCCTCCACTTT. This sequence encodes CASSVEDVYNSPLHF.

The V gene is TRBV6-5, the J gene TRBJ1-5, with D tentatively TRBD1 (6 bases). Germline assignment: CDR1 MNHEY and CDR2 SVGAGI. Trimming left V 0 bases short and J 0 bases short, with 12 bases between. The CDR3 extends over 17 amino acids. The CDR3 DNA reads as TGTGCCAGCAGTTACTCGGCCAGGGGAGATAGCAATCAGCCCCAGCATTTT. This translates into CASSYSARGDSNQPQHF.

The chain carries TRBV6-5 and TRBJ2-5; the D gene is possibly TRBD2 (5 bases). Germline V gene lookup returns CDR1 MNHEY and CDR2 SVGAGI. The CDR3 is made up of 13 amino acids. The V end lost 8 bases, the J end lost 1 base, and 11 bases lay between the germline ends. This CDR3 is CASRGWSQETQYF. CDR3 coding DNA: TGTGCCAGCCGAGGGTGGAGCCAAGAGACCCAGTACTTC.

This chain connects TRBV27 to TRBJ2-3, with D tentatively TRBD1 (6 bases). This CDR3 has 16 amino acids. Trimming pared 1 base from V and 2 bases from J, leaving 13 bases between. CDR1 and CDR2 from the germline V gene are MNHEY and SMNVEV (reference sequence). CDR3 nucleotides: TGTGCCAGCAGTTTATTCCAGGGGACCACCACAGATACGCAGTATTTT. Amino acids: CASSLFQGTTTDTQYF.